The present T cell receptor (beta chain) was sequenced within a study of response to subunit inactivated influenza vaccine. Comments on this clonotype: Its antigen is not known.

Notes on the study in general: The authors put forward the suggestion that each seasonal influenza vaccination may bring in only a limited number of new T cells.

The V gene's germline CDR1 is MNHEY and CDR2 SVGAGI. The CDR3 is 15 amino acids. V lost 0 bases, J lost 5 bases, and 4 bases stayed unmatched. TCRdb reanalysed the RT-PCR reads using MiXCR and keeps one entry per CDR3 protein. The table records about 780,000 distinct CDR3 sequences, about a fifth of them present only once. This clonotype originated in a man in his fifties or sixties who received an inactivated influenza vaccine. Sample: PBMCs from blood, taken roughly 5 days after vaccination. J is TRBJ2-1 and V is TRBV6-5, with 7 positions matching TRBD1. The CDR3 reads CASSYSGQLHNEQFF. In DNA, the CDR3 is TGTGCCAGCAGTTACTCGGGACAGCTACACAATGAGCAGTTCTTC.